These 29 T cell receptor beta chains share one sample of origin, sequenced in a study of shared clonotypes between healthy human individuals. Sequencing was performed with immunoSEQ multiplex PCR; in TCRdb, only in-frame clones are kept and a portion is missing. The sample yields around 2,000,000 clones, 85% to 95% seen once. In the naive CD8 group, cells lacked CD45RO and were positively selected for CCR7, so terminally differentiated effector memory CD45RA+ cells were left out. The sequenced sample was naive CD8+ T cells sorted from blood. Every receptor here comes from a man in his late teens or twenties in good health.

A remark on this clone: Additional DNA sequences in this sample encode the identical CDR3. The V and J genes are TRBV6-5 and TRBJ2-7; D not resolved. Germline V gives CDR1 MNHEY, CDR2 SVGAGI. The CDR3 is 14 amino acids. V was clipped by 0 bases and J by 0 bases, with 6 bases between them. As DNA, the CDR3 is TGTGCCAGCAGTTACTCCTGGGACTCCTACGAGCAGTACTTC. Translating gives CASSYSWDSYEQYF.

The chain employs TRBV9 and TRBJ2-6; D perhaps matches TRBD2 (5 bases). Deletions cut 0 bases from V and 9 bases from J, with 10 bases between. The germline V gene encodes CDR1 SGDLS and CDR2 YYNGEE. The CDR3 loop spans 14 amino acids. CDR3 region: CASSVVVEGNVLTF. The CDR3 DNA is TGTGCCAGCAGCGTAGTGGTCGAGGGCAACGTCCTGACTTTC.

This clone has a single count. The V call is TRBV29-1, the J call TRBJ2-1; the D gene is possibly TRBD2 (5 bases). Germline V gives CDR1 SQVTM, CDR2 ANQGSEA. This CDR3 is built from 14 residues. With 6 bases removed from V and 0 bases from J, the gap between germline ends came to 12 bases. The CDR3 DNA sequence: TGCAGCGTCATACTAGTCCTCTCCTACAATGAGCAGTTCTTC. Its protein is CSVILVLSYNEQFF.

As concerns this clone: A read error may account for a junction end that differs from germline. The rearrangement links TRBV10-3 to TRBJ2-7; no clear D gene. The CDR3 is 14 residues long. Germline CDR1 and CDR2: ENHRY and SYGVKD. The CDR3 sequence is CAISESNSFYGQYF. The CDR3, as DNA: TGTGCCATCAGTGAGTCAAACAGTTTTTACGGGCAGTACTTC.

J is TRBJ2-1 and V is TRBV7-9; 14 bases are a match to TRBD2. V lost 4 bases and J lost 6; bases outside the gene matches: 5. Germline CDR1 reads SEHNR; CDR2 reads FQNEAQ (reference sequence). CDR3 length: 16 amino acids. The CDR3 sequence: CASSSGLAGGANEQFF. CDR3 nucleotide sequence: TGTGCCAGCAGCTCAGGACTAGCGGGGGGAGCCAATGAGCAGTTCTTC.

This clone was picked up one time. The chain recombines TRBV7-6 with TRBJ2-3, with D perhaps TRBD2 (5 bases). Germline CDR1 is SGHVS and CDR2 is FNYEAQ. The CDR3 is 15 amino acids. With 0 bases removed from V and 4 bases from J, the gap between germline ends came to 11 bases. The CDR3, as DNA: TGTGCCAGCAGCTTAGCGCGGTTCGGGGCAGATACGCAGTATTTT. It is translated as CASSLARFGADTQYF.

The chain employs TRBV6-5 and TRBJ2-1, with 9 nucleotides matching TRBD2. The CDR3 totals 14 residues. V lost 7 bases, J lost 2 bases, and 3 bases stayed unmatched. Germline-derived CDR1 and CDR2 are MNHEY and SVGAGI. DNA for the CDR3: TGTGCCAGCACCCCTAGCGGGACCTACAATGAGCAGTTCTTC. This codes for CASTPSGTYNEQFF.

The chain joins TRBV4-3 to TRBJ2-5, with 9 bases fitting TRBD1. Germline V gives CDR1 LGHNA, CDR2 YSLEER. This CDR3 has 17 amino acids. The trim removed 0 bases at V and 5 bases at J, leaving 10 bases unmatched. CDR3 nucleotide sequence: TGCGCCAGCAGCCAAGATACGGCAACAGGGGGCCTGGAGACCCAGTACTTC. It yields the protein CASSQDTATGGLETQYF.

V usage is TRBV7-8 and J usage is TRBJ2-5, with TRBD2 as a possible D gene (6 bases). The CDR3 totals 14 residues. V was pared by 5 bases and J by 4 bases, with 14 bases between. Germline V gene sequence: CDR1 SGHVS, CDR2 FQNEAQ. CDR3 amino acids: CASSQDSGGETQYF. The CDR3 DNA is TGTGCCAGCAGCCAGGACTCCGGGGGAGAGACCCAGTACTTC.

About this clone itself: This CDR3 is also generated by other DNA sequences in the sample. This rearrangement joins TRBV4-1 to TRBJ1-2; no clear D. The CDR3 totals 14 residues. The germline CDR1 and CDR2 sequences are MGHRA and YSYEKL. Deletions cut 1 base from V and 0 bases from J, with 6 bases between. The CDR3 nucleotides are TGCGCCAGCAGCCAAGTTGGGGCTAACTATGGCTACACCTTC. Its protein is CASSQVGANYGYTF.

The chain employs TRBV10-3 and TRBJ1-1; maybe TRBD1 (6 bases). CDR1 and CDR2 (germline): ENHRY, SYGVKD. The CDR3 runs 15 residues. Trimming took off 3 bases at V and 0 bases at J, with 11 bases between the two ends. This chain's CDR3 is CAISDFQGMNTEAFF. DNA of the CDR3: TGTGCCATCAGTGATTTTCAGGGGATGAACACTGAAGCTTTCTTT.

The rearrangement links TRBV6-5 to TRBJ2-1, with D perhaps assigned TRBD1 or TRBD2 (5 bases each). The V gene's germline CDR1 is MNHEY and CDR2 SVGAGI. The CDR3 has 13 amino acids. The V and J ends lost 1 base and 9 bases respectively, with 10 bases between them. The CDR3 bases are TGTGCCAGCAGTTACTATGGGGACGGTGAGCAGTTCTTC. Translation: CASSYYGDGEQFF.

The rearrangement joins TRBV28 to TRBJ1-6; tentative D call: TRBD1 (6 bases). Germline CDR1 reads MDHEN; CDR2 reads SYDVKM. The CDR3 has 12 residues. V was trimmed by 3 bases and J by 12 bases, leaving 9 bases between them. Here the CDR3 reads CASSFEGGPLHF. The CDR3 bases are TGTGCCAGCAGTTTTGAGGGGGGACCCCTCCACTTT.

The CDR3 region has the DNA TGTGCCAGCAGCTTTGGGCCTTCCGGGACAGGGGAGCTCGATACGCAGTATTTT. Amino acids: CASSFGPSGTGELDTQYF. This sequence joins TRBV11-2 and TRBJ2-3; the match to TRBD1 covers 10 bases. Germline V gene sequence: CDR1 SGHAT, CDR2 FQNNGV. With 3 bases clipped from V and 6 bases from J, the junction kept 15 bases outside the gene matches. This CDR3 contains 18 residues.

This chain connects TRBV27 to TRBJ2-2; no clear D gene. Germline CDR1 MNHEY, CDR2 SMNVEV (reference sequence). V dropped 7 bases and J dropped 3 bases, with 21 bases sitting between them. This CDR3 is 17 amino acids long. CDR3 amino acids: CASKPGGGQAYTGELFF. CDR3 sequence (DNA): TGTGCCAGCAAACCTGGTGGTGGGCAGGCGTACACCGGGGAGCTGTTTTTT.

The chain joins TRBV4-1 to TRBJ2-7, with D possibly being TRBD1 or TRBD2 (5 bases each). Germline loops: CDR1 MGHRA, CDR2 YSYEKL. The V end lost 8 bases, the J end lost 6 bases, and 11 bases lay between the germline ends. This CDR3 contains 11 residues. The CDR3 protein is CASGGSTEQYF. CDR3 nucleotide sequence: TGCGCCAGCGGGGGTAGCACCGAGCAGTACTTC.

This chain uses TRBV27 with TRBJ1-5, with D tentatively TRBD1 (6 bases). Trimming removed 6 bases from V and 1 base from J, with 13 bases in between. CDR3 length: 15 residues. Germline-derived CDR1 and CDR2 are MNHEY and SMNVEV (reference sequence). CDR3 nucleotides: TGTGCCAGCAGCCTGGCTCAGGGGAGCAATCAGCCCCAGCATTTT. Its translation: CASSLAQGSNQPQHF.

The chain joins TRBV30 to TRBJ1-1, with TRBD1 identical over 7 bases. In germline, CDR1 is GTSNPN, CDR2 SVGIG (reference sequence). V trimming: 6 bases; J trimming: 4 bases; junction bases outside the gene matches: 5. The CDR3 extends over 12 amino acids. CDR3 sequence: CACEQGFTEAFF. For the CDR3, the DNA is TGTGCCTGCGAACAGGGGTTCACTGAAGCTTTCTTT.

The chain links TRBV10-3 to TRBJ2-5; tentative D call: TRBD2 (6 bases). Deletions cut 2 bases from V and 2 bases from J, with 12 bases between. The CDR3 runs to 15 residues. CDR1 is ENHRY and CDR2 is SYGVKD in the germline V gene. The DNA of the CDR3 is TGTGCCATCAGTGAGAACTATAGCGGTCAAGAGACCCAGTACTTC. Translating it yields CAISENYSGQETQYF.

CDR3 in amino acids: CASSLVLGPGDEQFF. In DNA, the CDR3 is TGTGCCAGCAGCTTAGTACTGGGACCTGGAGATGAGCAGTTCTTC. V and J are TRBV11-2 and TRBJ2-1, with D perhaps being TRBD1 or TRBD2 (5 bases each). This CDR3 contains 15 residues. The V end was cut by 1 base, the J end by 8 bases, with 15 bases between. CDR1 SGHAT and CDR2 FQNNGV come from the germline V gene.

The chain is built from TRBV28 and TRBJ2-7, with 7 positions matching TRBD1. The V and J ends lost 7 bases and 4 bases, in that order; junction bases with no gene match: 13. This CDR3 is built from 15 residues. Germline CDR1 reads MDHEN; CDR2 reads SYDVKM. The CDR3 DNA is TGTGCCAGCAAAGGGCCCGCCAGGGGGTATTACGAGCAGTACTTC. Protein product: CASKGPARGYYEQYF.

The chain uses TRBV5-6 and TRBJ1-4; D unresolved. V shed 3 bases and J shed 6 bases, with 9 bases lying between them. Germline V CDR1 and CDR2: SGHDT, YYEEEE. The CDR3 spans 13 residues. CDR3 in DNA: TGTGCCAGCAGCTCCCTCGGGGATGAAAAACTGTTTTTT. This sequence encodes CASSSLGDEKLFF.

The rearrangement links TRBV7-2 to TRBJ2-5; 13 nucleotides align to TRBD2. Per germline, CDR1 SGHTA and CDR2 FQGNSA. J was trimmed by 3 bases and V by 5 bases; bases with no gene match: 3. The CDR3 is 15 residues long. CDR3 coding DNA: TGTGCCAGCAGCCCGGGGACTAGCGGGAAAGAGACCCAGTACTTC. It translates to CASSPGTSGKETQYF.

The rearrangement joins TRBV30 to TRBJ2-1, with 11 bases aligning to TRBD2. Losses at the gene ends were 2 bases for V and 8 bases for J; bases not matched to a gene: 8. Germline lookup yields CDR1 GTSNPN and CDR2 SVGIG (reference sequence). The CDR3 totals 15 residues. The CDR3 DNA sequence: TGTGCCTGGAGTATCGGTGGACTAGCGGGCGATGAGCAGTTCTTC. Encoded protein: CAWSIGGLAGDEQFF.

CDR3 region: CASSYTSGANNEQFF. Here the CDR3 DNA reads TGTGCCAGCAGTTACACTAGCGGAGCGAACAATGAGCAGTTCTTC. The chain is built from TRBV6-5 and TRBJ2-1, with 8 bases lining up with TRBD2. Germline V gene lookup returns CDR1 MNHEY and CDR2 SVGAGI. J was trimmed by 5 bases and V by 2 bases; bases with no gene match: 5. The CDR3 has 15 residues.

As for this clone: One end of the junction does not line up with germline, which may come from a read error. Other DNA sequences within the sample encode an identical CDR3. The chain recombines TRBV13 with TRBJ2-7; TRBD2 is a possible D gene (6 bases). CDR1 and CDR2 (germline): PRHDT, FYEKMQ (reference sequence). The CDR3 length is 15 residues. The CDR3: CASSLGGTLSYEQYF. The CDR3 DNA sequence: TGTGCTAGCAGCTTGGGGGGAACCTTATCCTACGAGCAGTACTTC.

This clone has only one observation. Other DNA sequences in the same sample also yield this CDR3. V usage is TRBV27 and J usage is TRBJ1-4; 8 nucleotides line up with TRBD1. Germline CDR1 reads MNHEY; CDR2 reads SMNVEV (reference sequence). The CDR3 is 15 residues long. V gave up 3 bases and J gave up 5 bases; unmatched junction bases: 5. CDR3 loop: CASSLGTGGNEKLFF. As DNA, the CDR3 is TGTGCCAGCAGTTTGGGTACAGGGGGGAATGAAAAACTGTTTTTT.

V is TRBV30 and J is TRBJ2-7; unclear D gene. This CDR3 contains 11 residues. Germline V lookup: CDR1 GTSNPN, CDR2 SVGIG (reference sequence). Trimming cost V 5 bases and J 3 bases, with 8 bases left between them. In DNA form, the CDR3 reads TGTGCCTGGGAAGAAAACTACGAGCAGTACTTC. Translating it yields CAWEENYEQYF.

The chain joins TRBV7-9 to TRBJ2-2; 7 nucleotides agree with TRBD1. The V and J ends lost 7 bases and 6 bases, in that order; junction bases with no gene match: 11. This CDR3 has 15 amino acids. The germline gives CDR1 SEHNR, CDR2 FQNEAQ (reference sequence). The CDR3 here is CASNPGEGAAGELFF. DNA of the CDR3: TGTGCCAGCAACCCTGGAGAGGGGGCTGCCGGGGAGCTGTTTTTT.